The next 32 T cell receptor beta chains were all read from a single sample in a study of cytomegalovirus exposure and HLA in healthy donors. PCR used 60 Vbeta primers and 13 Jbeta primers. Sequencing used immunoSEQ multiplex PCR; TCRdb keeps in-frame clones, though not all of them. The repertoire includes roughly 120,000 clones, approximately 80% of them detected once, and 3.5% to 4.5% sits in the top ten. The specimen sequenced was PBMCs. Source of these receptors: a man under 40 in good health and CMV-seropositive.

The V call is TRBV28, the J call TRBJ1-4, with 7 positions matching TRBD1. Germline V gene lookup returns CDR1 MDHEN and CDR2 SYDVKM. The ends lost 8 bases at V and 4 bases at J; junction bases unmatched: 10. The CDR3 spans 15 residues. CDR3 sequence: CASYSRDRLNEKLFF. Written as DNA, the CDR3 is TGTGCCAGCTATTCCCGGGACAGACTTAATGAAAAACTGTTTTTT.

The rearrangement links TRBV9 to TRBJ2-1, with TRBD1 matching over 7 bases. CDR1 is SGDLS, CDR2 YYNGEE, per germline. After removal of 3 bases from V and 3 bases from J, the junction contained 6 bases not matched to a gene. The CDR3 contains 15 residues. The CDR3 reads CASSATGTDYNEQFF. The CDR3 DNA sequence: TGTGCCAGCAGCGCAACCGGGACAGACTACAATGAGCAGTTCTTC.

V usage is TRBV28 and J usage is TRBJ2-1; 7 bases match TRBD2. Trimming removed 1 base from V and 5 bases from J; junction bases left unmatched: 11. Germline V gene lookup returns CDR1 MDHEN and CDR2 SYDVKM. The CDR3 length is 17 residues. The CDR3 bases are TGTGCCAGCAGTTTATTCCGATTAGCGGGTAAGAACAATGAGCAGTTCTTC. Translation gives CASSLFRLAGKNNEQFF. The full variable domain, its missing parts supplied by reference TRBV28 and TRBJ2-1, is DVKVTQSSRYLVKRTGEKVFLECVQDMDHENMFWYRQDPGLGLRLIYFSYDVKMKEKGDIPEGYSVSREKKERFSLILESASTNQTSMYLCASSLFRLAGKNNEQFFGPGTRLTVL.

This chain links TRBV2 with TRBJ2-1, with D tentatively TRBD2 (5 bases). The CDR3 extends over 15 amino acids. Germline V gives CDR1 SNHLY, CDR2 FYNNEI. Trimming took 4 bases from V and 0 from J, leaving 10 bases between them. The CDR3 region has the DNA TGTGCCAGCAGTGGTATAGCGAGCTCCTACAATGAGCAGTTCTTC. This gives the protein CASSGIASSYNEQFF.

This chain links TRBV5-1 with TRBJ1-3, with a tentative D call TRBD1 (6 bases). Trimming pared 4 bases from V and 4 bases from J, leaving 15 bases between. CDR3 length: 15 amino acids. From germline, CDR1 is SGHRS and CDR2 YFSETQ. The CDR3 spells CASSPLTGLGNTIYF. The CDR3 region has the DNA TGCGCCAGCAGCCCGTTGACAGGTTTGGGAAACACCATATATTTT.

This clone turned up a few times. This chain uses TRBV4-1 with TRBJ2-4; tentatively, D is TRBD2 (7 bases). Trimming left V 0 bases short and J 8 bases short, with 14 bases between. Germline values: CDR1 MGHRA, CDR2 YSYEKL. CDR3 length: 15 amino acids. This CDR3 is CASSQERGGADIQYF. Written as DNA, the CDR3 is TGCGCCAGCAGCCAAGAAAGGGGGGGGGCAGACATTCAGTACTTC.

V usage is TRBV19 and J usage is TRBJ1-1; D call uncertain. V was clipped by 7 bases and J by 3 bases, with 15 bases between them. Germline assignment: CDR1 LNHDA and CDR2 SQIVND (reference sequence). This CDR3 is 14 amino acids long. The CDR3 spells CASTRGGGDTEAFF. The CDR3 DNA follows: TGTGCCAGTACCCGAGGTGGAGGAGACACTGAAGCTTTCTTT.

The J gene is TRBJ1-3, the V gene TRBV29-1; D may be TRBD1 (5 bases). CDR1 is SQVTM, CDR2 ANQGSEA, per germline. This CDR3 is 13 amino acids long. CDR3 residues: CRNTGVRRDTIYF. The CDR3 DNA reads as TGCAGAAACACGGGGGTGCGGCGGGACACCATATATTTT.

The chain is built from TRBV6-6 and TRBJ2-3, with D unresolved. V lost 5 bases and J lost 0, with 9 bases in between. CDR1 and CDR2 from the germline V gene are MNHNY and SVGAGI (reference sequence). This CDR3 is 14 amino acids long. The CDR3, as DNA: TGTGCCAGCAGTCTCATCACTAGCACAGATACGCAGTATTTT. It yields the protein CASSLITSTDTQYF.

The rearrangement links TRBV27 to TRBJ2-3, with a weak D call TRBD1 (7 bases). The V gene lost 8 bases and the J gene lost 0 bases, with 12 bases spanning the gap. Germline CDR1 is MNHEY and CDR2 is SMNVEV (reference sequence). This CDR3 has 14 amino acids. The CDR3: CASAQGGSTDTQYF. As DNA, the CDR3 is TGTGCCAGCGCCCAGGGGGGTAGCACAGATACGCAGTATTTT.

This chain links TRBV11-3 with TRBJ2-2; 11 positions match TRBD2. Germline V gives CDR1 SGHNT, CDR2 YENEEA. V shed 2 bases and J 2 bases; nucleotides not matched to a gene: 13. The CDR3 contains 20 residues. The CDR3 nucleotides are TGTGCCAGCAGCTTAACAGTCGGGCTAGCGGGAGGCCGTAACACCGGGGAGCTGTTTTTT. Translating it yields CASSLTVGLAGGRNTGELFF.

This chain uses TRBV19 with TRBJ2-1, with D possibly TRBD1 on 7 matching bases. CDR1 LNHDA and CDR2 SQIVND come from the germline V gene (reference sequence). There are 16 residues in the CDR3. Trimming left V 5 bases short and J 10 bases short, with 24 bases between. As DNA, the CDR3 is TGTGCCAGTAGTGACAGACAGGGACTTCTTTCCCCAGAGCAGTTCTTC. It codes for CASSDRQGLLSPEQFF.

This clone appeared a few times. The chain combines TRBV5-6 with TRBJ2-7; a possible D gene is TRBD2 (6 bases). Germline CDR1 and CDR2: SGHDT and YYEEEE. The CDR3 has 15 amino acids. V lost 4 bases, J lost 3 bases, and 17 bases lay in between. CDR3 coding DNA: TGTGCCAGCAGCCAAGGGACGGAGGGTTTCTACGAGCAGTACTTC. Its translation is CASSQGTEGFYEQYF.

The chain couples TRBV9 to TRBJ2-3; TRBD2 is a possible D gene (5 bases). Germline V CDR1 and CDR2: SGDLS, YYNGEE. This CDR3 comprises 13 residues. Trimming pared 0 bases from V and 8 bases from J, leaving 10 bases between. The CDR3 spells CASSVGLGGTQYF. DNA of the CDR3: TGTGCCAGCAGCGTAGGTCTCGGAGGTACGCAGTATTTT. Together with reference TRBV9 and TRBJ2-3, the CDR3 gives the full variable domain: DSGVTQTPKHLITATGQRVTLRCSPRSGDLSVYWYQQSLDQGLQFLIQYYNGEERAKGNILERFSAQQFPDLHSELNLSSLELGDSALYFCASSVGLGGTQYFGPGTRLTVL.

The V and J genes are TRBV5-6 and TRBJ2-1; TRBD1 matches at 9 bases. The CDR3 runs to 15 residues. CDR1 and CDR2 from the germline V gene are SGHDT and YYEEEE. Trimming at V came to 3 bases and at J to 8 bases, leaving 9 bases not matched to a gene. This CDR3 reads CASSSSGQGRDEQFF. The CDR3, as DNA: TGTGCCAGCAGCTCCTCCGGACAGGGGAGAGATGAGCAGTTCTTC.

The chain uses TRBV7-3 and TRBJ2-1; 16 bases are a match to TRBD2. The CDR3 covers 19 residues. J gave up 8 bases and V 5 bases, and 15 bases lay outside the gene matches. Germline V gene data show CDR1 as SGHTA and CDR2 as FQGTGA. For the CDR3, the DNA is TGTGCCAGCAGCGCCGCCGGGACTAGCGGGGGGGCTTATATCGATGAGCAGTTCTTC. It yields the protein CASSAAGTSGGAYIDEQFF.

The rearrangement uses TRBV10-3 and TRBJ2-1; D gene unclear. Germline CDR1 is ENHRY and CDR2 is SYGVKD. CDR3 length: 14 residues. V lost 0 bases and J 4 bases, leaving 7 bases between the germline ends. CDR3 DNA: TGTGCCATCAGTGAGTCGGGCCGTTACAATGAGCAGTTCTTC. As protein: CAISESGRYNEQFF.

This chain joins TRBV11-2 and TRBJ2-6, with D maybe TRBD2 (6 bases). V gave up 5 bases and J gave up 2 bases, with 13 bases separating them. From germline, CDR1 is SGHAT and CDR2 FQNNGV. The CDR3 has 16 amino acids. CDR3 sequence (DNA): TGTGCCAGCAGCCCCCTTCGGGGGACTGGGGCCAACGTCCTGACTTTC. Translated: CASSPLRGTGANVLTF.

The rearrangement joins TRBV4-3 to TRBJ2-7, with 9 bases fitting TRBD2. Unmatched junction bases numbered 16, after V lost 1 base and J lost 6 bases. Germline V lookup: CDR1 LGHNA, CDR2 YSLEER. The CDR3 is 18 amino acids. CDR3 residues: CASSQGWGEAGGIGEQYF. CDR3 DNA sequence: TGCGCCAGCAGCCAAGGTTGGGGGGAAGCGGGGGGCATTGGCGAGCAGTACTTC.

The genes are TRBV5-1 and TRBJ2-6, with D unresolved. Germline lookup yields CDR1 SGHRS and CDR2 YFSETQ. There are 14 residues in the CDR3. V lost 4 bases to trimming and J lost 1 base, with 6 bases between them. The CDR3 bases are TGCGCCAGCAGCGAGGAGTCTGGGGCCAACGTCCTGACTTTC. This sequence encodes CASSEESGANVLTF.

This chain connects TRBV5-5 to TRBJ1-3; the D is unclear. Between the trimmed V and J ends, which lost 1 base and 1 base, there was a span of 9 bases. CDR1 is SGHKS, CDR2 YYEKEE, per germline (reference sequence). The CDR3 runs 15 residues. In nucleotides, the CDR3 is TGTGCCAGCAGCTTGCGGTCAGGATCTGGAAACACCATATATTTT. Its protein is CASSLRSGSGNTIYF.

The V and J genes are TRBV9 and TRBJ2-5; 14 nucleotides align to TRBD2. V shed 0 bases, J shed 2 bases, and the junction held 3 bases outside the gene matches. This CDR3 has 17 amino acids. Germline-derived CDR1 and CDR2 are SGDLS and YYNGEE. This chain's CDR3 is CASSVGTSGRRQETQYF. The DNA of the CDR3 is TGTGCCAGCAGCGTAGGGACTAGCGGGAGGAGACAAGAGACCCAGTACTTC. Full variable domain (remainder filled in from reference TRBV9 and TRBJ2-5): DSGVTQTPKHLITATGQRVTLRCSPRSGDLSVYWYQQSLDQGLQFLIQYYNGEERAKGNILERFSAQQFPDLHSELNLSSLELGDSALYFCASSVGTSGRRQETQYFGPGTRLLVL.

This clone came up a few times. The gene calls are TRBV4-3 and TRBJ1-2, with D possibly TRBD1 on 6 matching bases. Trimming took 6 bases from V and 6 from J, leaving 17 bases between them. Germline V gives CDR1 LGHNA, CDR2 YSLEER. The CDR3 has 14 amino acids. The CDR3 loop is CASRRVGDKDGYTF. The CDR3 nucleotides read TGCGCCAGCAGAAGAGTAGGGGACAAGGATGGCTACACCTTC.

The chain combines TRBV14 with TRBJ1-1; D gene ambiguous. The CDR3 is made up of 16 amino acids. Trimming shortened V by 4 bases and J by 4 bases, and 19 bases separated the two germline ends. The germline V gene has CDR1 SGHDN and CDR2 FVKESK. The DNA of the CDR3 is TGTGCCAGCAGCCCTCCCCTCGGGGTGGGCGGCACTGAAGCTTTCTTT. This encodes CASSPPLGVGGTEAFF.

This clone was found once. The genes are TRBV29-1 and TRBJ2-1; D uncertain. The germline V and J ends were trimmed by 6 bases and 0 bases, with 15 bases remaining between them. The length of the CDR3 is 15 residues. In germline, CDR1 is SQVTM, CDR2 ANQGSEA. The DNA of the CDR3 is TGCAGCGTGGTCGGTCGACTTAGCTCCTACAATGAGCAGTTCTTC. The encoded protein is CSVVGRLSSYNEQFF.

The chain is built from TRBV11-2 and TRBJ2-5; no reliable D call. The CDR3 spans 14 residues. CDR1 is SGHAT and CDR2 is FQNNGV in the germline V gene. Trimming shortened V by 6 bases and J by 4 bases, and 15 bases separated the two germline ends. This CDR3 is CASRAPSAPETQYF. The CDR3 bases are TGTGCCAGCAGGGCCCCCTCTGCACCAGAGACCCAGTACTTC. Full variable domain (remainder filled in from reference TRBV11-2 and TRBJ2-5): EAGVAQSPRYKIIEKRQSVAFWCNPISGHATLYWYQQILGQGPKLLIQFQNNGVVDDSQLPKDRFSAERLKGVDSTLKIQPAKLEDSAVYLCASRAPSAPETQYFGPGTRLLVL.

This chain uses TRBV18 with TRBJ1-5; the match to TRBD1 covers 8 bases. The CDR3 sequence is 15 residues long. V lost 6 bases to trimming and J lost 4 bases; unmatched junction nucleotides: 8. The germline gives CDR1 KGHSH, CDR2 LQKENI. The CDR3 sequence is CASSGGQDQNQPQHF. The DNA for the CDR3 is TGTGCCAGCTCGGGGGGACAGGATCAAAATCAGCCCCAGCATTTT.

The chain combines TRBV9 with TRBJ2-7; tentatively, D is TRBD1 (5 bases). Per germline, CDR1 SGDLS and CDR2 YYNGEE. V shed 1 base and J shed 6 bases, with 14 bases lying between them. CDR3 length: 14 amino acids. CDR3: CASSVIVGAREQYF. In DNA form, the CDR3 reads TGTGCCAGCAGCGTAATTGTAGGGGCACGCGAGCAGTACTTC. The full variable domain, completed using reference TRBV9 and TRBJ2-7, is DSGVTQTPKHLITATGQRVTLRCSPRSGDLSVYWYQQSLDQGLQFLIQYYNGEERAKGNILERFSAQQFPDLHSELNLSSLELGDSALYFCASSVIVGAREQYFGPGTRLTVT.

The chain carries TRBV19 and TRBJ2-7; 9 positions match TRBD1. V lost 6 bases, J lost 2 bases, and 8 bases stayed unmatched. The CDR3 extends over 15 amino acids. Germline CDR1 reads LNHDA; CDR2 reads SQIVND (reference sequence). The CDR3 protein is CASSFTGTGTYEQYF. The CDR3 bases are TGTGCCAGTAGCTTTACCGGGACAGGGACCTACGAGCAGTACTTC.

This clone was seen a few times. The rearrangement links TRBV19 to TRBJ1-5; no definite D call. CDR1 and CDR2 (germline): LNHDA, SQIVND (reference sequence). This CDR3 is built from 16 residues. The V and J ends lost 3 bases and 1 base respectively, with 13 bases between them. CDR3 in DNA: TGTGCCAGTAGTATGAGTGGGCTTGGGAGCAATCAGCCCCAGCATTTT. Translation: CASSMSGLGSNQPQHF.

J is TRBJ1-3 and V is TRBV4-3; D possibly corresponds to TRBD1 (5 bases). Deletions cut 1 base from V and 2 bases from J, with 18 bases between. The CDR3 is 18 amino acids. CDR1 is LGHNA and CDR2 is YSLEER in the germline V gene. CDR3 DNA sequence: TGCGCCAGCAGCCAAGCGTTAACAGGAACAAACGCTGGAAACACCATATATTTT. Translated, it gives CASSQALTGTNAGNTIYF.

The chain uses TRBV2 and TRBJ1-2, with D uncertain. V lost 7 bases to trimming and J lost 4 bases, with 16 bases between them. CDR3 length: 14 amino acids. Per germline, CDR1 SNHLY and CDR2 FYNNEI. CDR3 sequence reads: CASMNSGSPYGYTF. The CDR3 DNA is TGTGCCAGCATGAATTCGGGGTCTCCCTATGGCTACACCTTC. Full variable domain (remainder filled in from reference TRBV2 and TRBJ1-2): EPEVTQTPSHQVTQMGQEVILRCVPISNHLYFYWYRQILGQKVEFLVSFYNNEISEKSEIFDDQFSVERPDGSNFTLKIRSTKLEDSAMYFCASMNSGSPYGYTFGSGTRLTVV.